What follows are 3 T cell receptor beta chains derived from one specimen sequenced in a study of cytomegalovirus exposure and HLA in healthy donors. PCR involved 60 Vbeta and 13 Jbeta primers. Generated by immunoSEQ multiplex PCR, the TCRdb table keeps only in-frame clones and is missing some. The sample carries about 80,000 clones, roughly 65% recorded once. Input material: PBMCs. The receptor set was obtained from a male donor in good health and CMV-seropositive.

V gene TRBV2 combines with J gene TRBJ1-3; a possible D gene is TRBD1 (6 bases). CDR3 length: 13 residues. Per germline, CDR1 SNHLY and CDR2 FYNNEI. V was trimmed by 6 bases and J by 4 bases, leaving 10 bases between them. The CDR3: CASSGQQGNTIYF. CDR3 in DNA: TGTGCCAGCAGCGGACAGCAGGGAAACACCATATATTTT.

The chain is built from TRBV12-5 and TRBJ2-5, with D perhaps TRBD1 (5 bases). The CDR3 totals 15 residues. CDR1 and CDR2 from the germline V gene are LGHNT and FRNRAP. V lost 1 base and J lost 2, with 11 bases in between. This CDR3 reads CASGLGGHTQETQYF. The DNA of the CDR3 is TGTGCTAGTGGTTTGGGAGGACATACACAAGAGACCCAGTACTTC.

A single count supports this clone. The chain employs TRBV28 and TRBJ1-1; D is perhaps TRBD1 (5 bases). V was clipped by 6 bases and J by 3 bases, with 14 bases between them. CDR1 and CDR2 (germline): MDHEN, SYDVKM. This CDR3 is 14 amino acids long. The CDR3, as DNA: TGTGCCAGCAGGGCCTCTGGGGGGTACACTGAAGCTTTCTTT. Amino acid sequence: CASRASGGYTEAFF.